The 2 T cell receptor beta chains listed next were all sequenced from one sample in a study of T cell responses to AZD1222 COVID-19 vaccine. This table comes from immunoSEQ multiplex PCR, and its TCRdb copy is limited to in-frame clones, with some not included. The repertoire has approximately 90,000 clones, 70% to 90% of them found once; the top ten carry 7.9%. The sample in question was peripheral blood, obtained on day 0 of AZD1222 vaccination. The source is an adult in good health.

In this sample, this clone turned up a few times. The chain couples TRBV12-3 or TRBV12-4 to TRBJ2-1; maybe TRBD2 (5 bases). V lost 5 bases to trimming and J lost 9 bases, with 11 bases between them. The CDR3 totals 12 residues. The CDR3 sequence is CASSDGISEQFF. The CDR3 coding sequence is TGTGCCAGCAGTGACGGGATCTCTGAGCAGTTCTTC.

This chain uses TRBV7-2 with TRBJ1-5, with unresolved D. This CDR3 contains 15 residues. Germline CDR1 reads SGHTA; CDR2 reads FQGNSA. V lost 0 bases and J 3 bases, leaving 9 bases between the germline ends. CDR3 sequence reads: CASSLAAQNNQPQHF. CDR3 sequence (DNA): TGTGCCAGCAGCTTAGCGGCACAGAACAATCAGCCCCAGCATTTT.